This passage covers 3 T cell receptor beta chains from one sample sequenced in a study of cytomegalovirus exposure and HLA in healthy donors. PCR involved 60 Vbeta and 13 Jbeta primers. Sequencing was performed with immunoSEQ multiplex PCR; in TCRdb, only in-frame clones are kept and a portion is missing. The table has 95,000 to 150,000 clones, over 80% seen once. Sequencing was done on a sample of PBMCs. These receptors all come from a man aged 25 to 45 in good health and CMV-seronegative.

The V gene is TRBV9, the J gene TRBJ1-2; tentatively, D is TRBD1 (6 bases). Germline V gene data show CDR1 as SGDLS and CDR2 as YYNGEE. The CDR3 runs to 15 residues. Deletions cut 4 bases from V and 2 bases from J, with 15 bases between. DNA of the CDR3: TGTGCCAGCAGCCCTAGGGGTCAGGGGAACTATGGCTACACCTTC. This encodes CASSPRGQGNYGYTF.

The chain has TRBV5-4 and TRBJ1-5; the match to TRBD1 covers 7 bases. V trimming: 2 bases; J trimming: 2 bases; junction bases outside the gene matches: 1. The CDR3 consists of 14 residues. CDR1 SGHNT and CDR2 YYREEE come from the germline V gene (reference sequence). CDR3 in amino acids: CASSLDRGNQPQHF. Here the CDR3 DNA reads TGTGCCAGCAGCTTAGACAGGGGCAATCAGCCCCAGCATTTT. Full variable domain (rest looked up from reference TRBV5-4 and TRBJ1-5): ETGVTQSPTHLIKTRGQQVTLRCSSQSGHNTVSWYQQALGQGPQFIFQYYREEENGRGNFPPRFSGLQFPNYSSELNVNALELDDSALYLCASSLDRGNQPQHFGDGTRLSIL.

The V call is TRBV2, the J call TRBJ2-1, with 9 nucleotides matching TRBD2. In germline, CDR1 is SNHLY, CDR2 FYNNEI. Trimming removed 6 bases from V and 4 bases from J; junction bases left unmatched: 1. The CDR3 totals 13 residues. The chain's CDR3 is CASRAGGYNEQFF. The CDR3 coding sequence is TGTGCCAGCAGGGCGGGGGGGTACAATGAGCAGTTCTTC.